This T cell receptor beta chain was found in a study of control samples from healthy donors and cancer patients. The table came from immunoSEQ multiplex PCR; TCRdb's copy has only in-frame clones and leaves some out. This sample carries roughly 100,000 clones, roughly 88% of them seen once, and the ten largest clones take 12% to 15%. There are 14 residues in the CDR3. The chain is built from TRBV12-1 and TRBJ1-2; the table's D call of TRBD1 was not tested on the DNA. TRBV12-1 is termed a pseudogene. The sample taken for sequencing was blood. The TCR originated in a man aged 25-40 years in good health. The CDR3 sequence is CASSPRGWDYGYTF. The CDR3, as DNA: TGTGCCAGCAGCCCCAGGGGCTGGGACTATGGCTACACCTTC.